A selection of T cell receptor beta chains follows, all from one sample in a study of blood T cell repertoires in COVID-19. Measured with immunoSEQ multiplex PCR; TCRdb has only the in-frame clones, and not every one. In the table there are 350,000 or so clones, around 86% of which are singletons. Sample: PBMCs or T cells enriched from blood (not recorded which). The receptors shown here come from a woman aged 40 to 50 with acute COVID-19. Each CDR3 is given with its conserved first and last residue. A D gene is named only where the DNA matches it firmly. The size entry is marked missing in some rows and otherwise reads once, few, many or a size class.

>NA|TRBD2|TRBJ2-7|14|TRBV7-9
CASGVAGGDYEQYF
TGTGCCAGCGGGGTGGCGGGAGGGGACTACGAGCAGTACTTC
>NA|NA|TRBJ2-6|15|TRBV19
CASRPGSSGANVLTF
TGTGCCAGTAGGCCTGGTAGCTCTGGGGCCAACGTCCTGACTTTC
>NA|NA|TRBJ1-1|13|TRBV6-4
CASSDRRDTEAFF
TGTGCCAGCAGTGACAGGAGGGACACTGAAGCTTTCTTT
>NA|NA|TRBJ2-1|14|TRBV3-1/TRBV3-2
CASSQRGPDNEQFF
TGTGCCAGCAGCCAGCGGGGGCCTGACAATGAGCAGTTCTTC
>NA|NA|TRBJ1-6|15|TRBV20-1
CSASPGGHYNSPLHF
TGCAGTGCTAGTCCTGGGGGACATTATAATTCACCCCTCCACTTT
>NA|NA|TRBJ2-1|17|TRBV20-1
CSASLNVGVGRRNEQFF
TGCAGTGCTAGTTTAAACGTGGGAGTGGGTAGGAGAAATGAGCAGTTCTTC
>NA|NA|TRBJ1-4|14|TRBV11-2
CASSLGQGSEKLFF
TGTGCCAGCAGCTTAGGGCAGGGGAGTGAAAAACTGTTTTTT
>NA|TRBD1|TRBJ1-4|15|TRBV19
CASSRPGQGNEKLFF
TGTGCCAGTAGTCGTCCGGGACAGGGAAATGAAAAACTGTTTTTT
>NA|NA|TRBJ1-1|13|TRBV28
CASSLFPYTEAFF
TGTGCCAGCAGTTTATTCCCATACACTGAAGCTTTCTTT
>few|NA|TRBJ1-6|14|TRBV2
CASILGRNNSPLHF
TGTGCCAGCATTCTCGGGAGAAATAATTCACCCCTCCACTTT
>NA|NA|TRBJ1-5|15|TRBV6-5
CASSQGTYSNQPQHF
TGTGCCAGCAGTCAGGGAACCTATAGCAATCAGCCCCAGCATTTT
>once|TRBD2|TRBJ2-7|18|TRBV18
CASSPRERTSGRIYEQYF
TGTGCCAGCTCACCAAGGGAAAGGACTAGCGGGAGGATCTACGAGCAGTACTTC
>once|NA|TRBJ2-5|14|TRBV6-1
CASSEGGGPETQYF
TGTGCCAGCAGTGAAGGTGGCGGTCCGGAGACCCAGTACTTC
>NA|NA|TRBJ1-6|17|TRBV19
CASSIAGKSSYNSPLHF
TGTGCCAGTAGTATCGCAGGGAAGAGCTCCTATAATTCACCCCTCCACTTT
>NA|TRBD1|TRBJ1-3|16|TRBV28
CASSTPGSGGRNTIYF
TGTGCCAGCAGTACTCCGGGCTCAGGGGGTAGAAACACCATATATTTT
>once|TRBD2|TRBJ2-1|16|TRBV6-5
CASSYSGGLRNNEQFF
TGTGCCAGCAGTTACAGCGGGGGGCTACGTAATAATGAGCAGTTCTTC
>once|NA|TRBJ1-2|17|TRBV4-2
CASSGGAPSGDNYGYTF
TGTGCCAGCAGTGGGGGGGCGCCGTCAGGGGACAACTATGGCTACACCTTC
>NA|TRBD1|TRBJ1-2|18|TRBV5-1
CASSRRPTGGNTNYGYTF
TGCGCCAGCAGCCGGCGACCTACAGGGGGGAATACAAACTATGGCTACACCTTC
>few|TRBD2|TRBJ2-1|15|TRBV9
CASSPTSGGLNEQFF
TGTGCCAGCAGCCCGACTAGCGGGGGATTAAATGAGCAGTTCTTC
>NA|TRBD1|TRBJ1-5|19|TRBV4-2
CASSQDHGTRGPGNQPQHF
TGTGCCAGCAGCCAAGATCACGGGACCAGGGGGCCGGGCAATCAGCCCCAGCATTTT
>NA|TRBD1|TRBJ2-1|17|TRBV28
CASSRRLGQGTYNEQFF
TGTGCCAGCAGCAGGAGGCTAGGACAGGGCACCTACAATGAGCAGTTCTTC
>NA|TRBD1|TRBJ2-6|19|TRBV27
CASSLKRDRLFSGANVLTF
TGTGCCAGCAGTCTCAAAAGGGACAGATTATTCTCTGGGGCCAACGTCCTGACTTTC
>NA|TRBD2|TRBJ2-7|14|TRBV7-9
CASSLGPSGYEQYF
TGTGCCAGCAGCTTAGGGCCTAGCGGCTACGAGCAGTACTTC
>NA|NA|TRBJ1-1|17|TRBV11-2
CASSLDFRPLRPTEAFF
TGTGCCAGCAGCTTAGATTTTAGGCCGCTGAGGCCCACTGAAGCTTTCTTT
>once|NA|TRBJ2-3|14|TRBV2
CASSPSVGRPSQYF
TGTGCCAGCAGCCCGTCCGTGGGCAGGCCATCTCAGTATTTT
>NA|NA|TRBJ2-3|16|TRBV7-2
CASSSRTIPSTDTQYF
TGTGCCAGCAGCTCCCGGACTATCCCGAGCACAGATACGCAGTATTTT
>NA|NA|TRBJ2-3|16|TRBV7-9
CASSFIAGTSTDTQYF
TGTGCCAGCAGCTTTATCGCGGGCACTAGCACAGATACGCAGTATTTT
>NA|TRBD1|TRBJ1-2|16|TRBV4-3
CASSQDLGATGYGYTF
TGCGCCAGCAGCCAGGACCTAGGAGCGACAGGGTATGGCTACACCTTC
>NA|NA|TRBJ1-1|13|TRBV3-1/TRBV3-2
CASSQDPLIPGVF
TGTGCCAGCAGCCAAGACCCCCTAATCCCAGGGGTTTTT
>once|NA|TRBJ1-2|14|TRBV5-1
CASSSSLGGDGYTF
TGCGCCAGCAGCTCCTCGCTGGGGGGGGATGGCTACACCTTC